This T cell receptor beta chain is drawn from a study of blood T cell repertoires in COVID-19. Study-wide context: Some COVID-19 samples were acute and others convalescent; all came from the United States, Italy and Spain. T cells, B-cell-depleted T cells, or PBMCs supplied cDNA or gDNA.

This clone was detected only a few times. Source study methods: It was from reference gene primer amplification that nucleated cell counts were estimated. Data came from immunoSEQ multiplex PCR; TCRdb stores just in-frame clones and leaves some out. The V and J calls and clone size come from that table; D and trimming were worked out from the DNA. The repertoire holds approximately 210,000 clones, with under 85% as singletons. The V segment lost 5 bases and the J segment 4 bases; nucleotides outside the gene matches: 16. This CDR3 has 18 amino acids. In germline, CDR1 is MNHNY, CDR2 SVGAGI (reference sequence). Followed over time, Seattle patients had been enrolled while infection was active.

The sequence derives from an elderly woman with COVID-19, enrolled during active disease. Material for sequencing was peripheral blood. The V gene is TRBV6-6, the J gene TRBJ1-1; the match to TRBD1 covers 10 bases. CDR3 amino acids: CASSHGKLRDRGVTEAFF. Here the CDR3 DNA reads TGTGCCAGCAGTCATGGTAAACTCCGGGACAGGGGTGTCACTGAAGCTTTCTTT.